This T cell receptor (beta chain) was retrieved from a study of blood T cell repertoires in COVID-19. Across the whole study: The study drew acute and convalescent COVID-19 samples from the United States, Italy and Spain. T cells, B-cell-depleted T cells, or PBMCs supplied cDNA or gDNA.

Authors' methods: How many nucleated cells were present was estimated from reference gene primer amplification. TCRdb keeps only in-frame clones here, not all; method: immunoSEQ multiplex PCR. V and J calls plus clone size are reproduced from that table; the DNA served to infer D and trimming. Of over 150,000 clones listed, 84% are singletons. Germline-derived CDR1 and CDR2 are MNHEY and SMNVEV (reference sequence). The CDR3 is 14 residues long. With V trimmed by 5 bases and J by 6 bases, 10 bases remained unmatched. Sample: peripheral blood. The clonotype was recovered from a human donor in a cohort sampled during active COVID-19. This chain uses TRBV27 with TRBJ2-7, with 7 positions matching TRBD1. The CDR3 bases are TGTGCCAGCAGTAAAGGGACAGCCGCTGGCGAGCAGTACTTC. Translated, it gives CASSKGTAAGEQYF.